This entry is about one T cell receptor beta chain. Its antigen remains unknown. About 10 milliliters of peripheral blood were drawn from each donor into EDTA-treated tubes. A second PCR of 7 to 11 cycles used a sample-barcoded 5' primer and a J-beta primer mix. TCRdb itself ran the 5' RACE reads through MiXCR, one entry per CDR3 protein. The sample yields about 1.5 million distinct CDR3 sequences, roughly 43% seen once. The CDR3 runs to 16 residues. V lost 4 bases, J lost 0 bases, and 14 bases lay in between. Germline values: CDR1 SGHKS, CDR2 YYEKEE (reference sequence). The sample originates from a study of blood T cells in healthy people across ages. Notes on the study in general: A greater number of naive CD4+ cells and higher diversity distinguished long-lived donors from aged donors.

The genes are TRBV5-5 and TRBJ2-4; perhaps D is TRBD1 or TRBD2 (5 bases each). Sequences were obtained from blood. The sequence came from a woman under 30 in good health. CDR3 sequence reads: CASSRGRVLAKNIQYF. The CDR3 DNA follows: TGTGCCAGCAGCCGGGGACGAGTTCTAGCCAAAAACATTCAGTACTTC. The full variable domain, in which reference TRBV5-5 and TRBJ2-4 provide the parts outside the CDR3, is DAGVTQSPTHLIKTRGQQVTLRCSPISGHKSVSWYQQVLGQGPQFIFQYYEKEERGRGNFPDRFSARQFPNYSSELNVNALLLGDSALYLCASSRGRVLAKNIQYFGAGTRLSVL.